A selection of T cell receptor beta chains follows, all from one sample in a study of tumor and adjacent non-tumor tissue in lung cancer. TCRdb itself ran the multiplex PCR reads through MiXCR, one entry per CDR3 protein. The sample lists under 150,000 distinct CDR3 sequences; around three fifths were seen once. The sample taken for sequencing was lung tumor tissue. These receptors came from a young man with non-small cell lung cancer. Each CDR3 is given with its conserved first and last residue. Fields, in order: V gene, J gene, D gene, clone size, CDR3 DNA, CDR3 protein. D genes are given only for firm matches. The size of a clone is reported for some rows only, either as once, few or many, or as a class for expanded clones.

TRBV20-1	TRBJ1-2	NA	NA	TGCAGTGCTCCGCATTATGACATGGGGAGAGGCTACACCTTC	CSAPHYDMGRGYTF
TRBV20-1	TRBJ1-2	NA	NA	TGCAGTGCGAGGGCCGCGGGCGGCTATGGTTACATCTTC	CSARAAGGYGYIF
TRBV12-3/TRBV12-4	TRBJ1-1	NA	few	TGTGCCGCAAGGGCAGGGAACACTGAAGCTTTCTTT	CAARAGNTEAFF
TRBV6-1	TRBJ2-7	NA	few	TGTGCCAGCAGAAGGAGGCGGAACTCATATGAGCAGTACTTC	CASRRRRNSYEQYF
TRBV4-3	TRBJ1-4	NA	NA	TGCGCCAGCAGCCAGGAGTCAGGGGTCAACGATAAACTGTTTTTT	CASSQESGVNDKLFF
TRBV20-1	TRBJ2-1	NA	many	TGCAGTGCGAAATACAATGAGCAGTTCTTC	CSAKYNEQFF
TRBV10-3	TRBJ2-7	NA	NA	TGTGCCATCAGTGAGACAGGGAACGGGCAGTACTTC	CAISETGNGQYF
TRBV24-1	TRBJ2-2	NA	few	TGTGCCACCAGGGAGGCAGGGTCGAACACCGGGGAGCTGTTTTTT	CATREAGSNTGELFF
TRBV4-1	TRBJ2-6	NA	few	TGCGCCAGCAGCCCCAATGGGGCCATCTCCGGGGCCAACGTTCTGACATTC	CASSPNGAISGANVLTF
TRBV11-1	TRBJ2-3	NA	NA	TGTACCAGCAGCTTAAATCAATCCACAGCGGTTACTAGCACAGATACGCAGTATTTT	CTSSLNQSTAVTSTDTQYF
TRBV11-3	TRBJ1-2	NA	NA	TGTGCCAGCAGCTTAGGGAAGGTGGATGGCTACACATTC	CASSLGKVDGYTF
TRBV20-1	TRBJ1-5	NA	NA	TGCAGTACTAAAGATCACAGGGCCTATAGCAATCAGCCCCAGCATTTT	CSTKDHRAYSNQPQHF
TRBV11-3	TRBJ2-1	NA	once	TGTGCCAGCAGCCCCACACCTGGCAATGAGCAGTTC	CASSPTPGNEQF
TRBV11-2	TRBJ2-2	NA	many	TGTGCCAGCAGCTTAGAGGCGACGGCATTCGGGGAGCTGTTTTTT	CASSLEATAFGELFF
TRBV12-3/TRBV12-4	TRBJ2-7	NA	once	TGTGCCAACAGTTTAGCCGGGGACGAGCAGTATTTC	CANSLAGDEQYF
TRBV5-4	TRBJ2-5	NA	NA	TGTGCCTGCAGCTTGGCAGGGGCAATGACCCAGTATTTC	CACSLAGAMTQYF
TRBV21-1	TRBJ2-1	NA	few	TGTGCCAGCAGCTTCCAAGAGGAAGCGGGAGGGTTAAATGAGCAGTTCTTC	CASSFQEEAGGLNEQFF
TRBV6-5	TRBJ1-6	TRBD1	many	TGTGCCAGCAGTCAAGGACAGGGGGCGATTGGGAATTCACCCCTCCACTTT	CASSQGQGAIGNSPLHF